Below are 29 T cell receptor beta chains sequenced from a single sample in a study of post-analysis software for immune sequencing data. Whole-study findings and limits: Roughly 5 TRBV segments, TRBV5-6, TRBV5-1 and TRBV20-1 among them, were found more frequent in patients than controls.

Their target antigens are unknown. The authors incorporated unique molecular identifiers into the TCR beta cDNA libraries. TCRdb redid the calling of the PCR reads with MiXCR, one entry per CDR3 protein. The sample has about 540,000 distinct CDR3 sequences; 30% to 40% are singletons. The sample taken for sequencing was blood. All receptors derive from a girl under 18 with multiple sclerosis.

This clonotype was seen a handful of times. The chain uses TRBV20-1 and TRBJ2-5; TRBD2 matches 9 bases. Germline trimming cut 3 bases from V and 0 bases from J; bases unmatched to any gene: 5. Germline V gene sequence: CDR1 DFQATT, CDR2 SNEGSKA (reference sequence). The CDR3 has 15 residues. Here the CDR3 reads CSARPSGTYQETQYF. The CDR3 nucleotides read TGCAGTGCTAGGCCTAGCGGGACCTACCAAGAGACCCAGTACTTC.

This clonotype is a singleton in its sample. V is TRBV3-1 and J is TRBJ2-1; 10 nucleotides line up with TRBD1. This CDR3 spans 21 amino acids. Losses at the gene ends were 5 bases for V and 0 bases for J; bases not matched to a gene: 19. Germline CDR1 and CDR2: LGHDT and YNNKEL (reference sequence). CDR3 loop: CASSRSTGTGVRRSSYNEQFF. The CDR3 bases are TGTGCCAGCAGCAGAAGCACCGGGACAGGGGTCAGGAGAAGCTCCTACAATGAGCAGTTCTTC.

The sample holds a few counts of this clonotype. V gene TRBV10-2 combines with J gene TRBJ1-1, with 9 bases identical to TRBD1. The V segment lost 6 bases and the J segment 5 bases; nucleotides outside the gene matches: 7. This CDR3 has 14 residues. The germline CDR1 and CDR2 sequences are WSHSY and SAAADI. Here the CDR3 reads CASSLGDRGTEAFF. The CDR3, as DNA: TGCGCCAGCAGCTTAGGAGACAGGGGGACTGAAGCTTTCTTT.

In regard to this clonotype: Germline is not matched at one junction end, which may reflect a read error. The V gene is TRBV5-1, the J gene TRBJ1-2; 9 bases agree with TRBD1. The germline gives CDR1 SGHRS, CDR2 YFSETQ. The CDR3 has 13 amino acids. CDR3 sequence: CASSDGQGYGYTF. In DNA form, the CDR3 reads TGTGCCAGCAGCGACGGACAGGGGTACGGCTACACCTTC.

V usage is TRBV3-1 and J usage is TRBJ2-1; 8 nucleotides line up with TRBD1. Germline V gene lookup returns CDR1 LGHDT and CDR2 YNNKEL (reference sequence). The trim removed 2 bases at V and 7 bases at J, leaving 10 bases unmatched. The CDR3 is 16 amino acids. The CDR3 nucleotides read TGTGCCAGCAGCCAATCCGGACAGGGCCCCCGAAATGAGCAGTTCTTC. This sequence encodes CASSQSGQGPRNEQFF.

V and J are TRBV3-1 and TRBJ1-1, with a weak D call TRBD1 (5 bases). The CDR3 covers 13 residues. Trimming removed 1 base from V and 3 bases from J, with 6 bases in between. CDR1 LGHDT and CDR2 YNNKEL come from the germline V gene (reference sequence). The DNA of the CDR3 is TGTGCCAGCAGCCAAGTCAGGGACACTGAAGCTTTCTTT. Encoded protein: CASSQVRDTEAFF.

This clonotype was picked up a small number of times. The chain couples TRBV7-3 to TRBJ2-1; D gene ambiguous. The V end was cut by 5 bases, the J end by 3 bases, with 8 bases between. The CDR3 has 13 residues. CDR1 is SGHTA and CDR2 is FQGTGA in the germline V gene. Here the CDR3 reads CASSPPDYNEQFF. Written as DNA, the CDR3 is TGTGCCAGCAGCCCCCCTGACTACAATGAGCAGTTCTTC. The variable domain in full, completed from reference TRBV7-3 and TRBJ2-1, reads GAGVSQTPSNKVTEKGKYVELRCDPISGHTALYWYRQSLGQGPEFLIYFQGTGAADDSGLPNDRFFAVRPEGSVSTLKIQRTERGDSAVYLCASSPPDYNEQFFGPGTRLTVL.

The rearrangement uses TRBV12-3 or TRBV12-4 and TRBJ1-2, with D possibly matching TRBD1 (5 bases). The CDR3 sequence is 13 residues long. Trimming stripped 6 bases from V and 3 bases from J, with 11 bases between. The CDR3 DNA is TGTGCCAGCAGAAGCGGGGGGTACTATGGCTACACCTTC. Translating gives CASRSGGYYGYTF.

The chain carries TRBV29-1 and TRBJ1-2; D is ambiguous. The CDR3 loop spans 11 amino acids. Trimming cost V 5 bases and J 4 bases, with 8 bases left between them. The V gene's germline CDR1 is SQVTM and CDR2 ANQGSEA. The CDR3 loop reads CSVQTVYGYTF. The CDR3 coding sequence is TGCAGCGTTCAGACGGTCTATGGCTACACCTTC.

In its sample, this clonotype was seen a few times. The chain uses TRBV29-1 and TRBJ2-3; possibly TRBD2 for D (6 bases). Trimming left V 7 bases short and J 0 bases short, with 14 bases between. CDR3 size: 14 residues. Germline lookup yields CDR1 SQVTM and CDR2 ANQGSEA. The CDR3 coding sequence is TGCAGCGCTCGGTCGGGGACTAGCACAGATACGCAGTATTTT. Encoded protein: CSARSGTSTDTQYF.

This clonotype was counted a few times. The chain combines TRBV20-1 with TRBJ2-5; 8 nucleotides line up with TRBD2. The length of the CDR3 is 14 residues. The V gene's germline CDR1 is DFQATT and CDR2 SNEGSKA (reference sequence). The V and J ends lost 7 bases and 2 bases, in that order; junction bases with no gene match: 9. The CDR3: CSVGGAGGQETQYF. The CDR3 DNA reads TGCAGTGTCGGGGGCGCGGGGGGACAAGAGACCCAGTACTTC.

V is TRBV10-3 and J is TRBJ1-2, with a possible D match to TRBD1 (5 bases). The germline V and J ends were trimmed by 8 bases and 0 bases, with 16 bases remaining between them. CDR3 size: 15 residues. Germline V gene lookup returns CDR1 ENHRY and CDR2 SYGVKD. The CDR3 spells CAIRGEGPPNYGYTF. For the CDR3, the DNA is TGTGCCATCCGGGGGGAGGGGCCGCCTAACTATGGCTACACCTTC.

The chain joins TRBV5-1 to TRBJ2-1; possibly TRBD2 for D (5 bases). Germline V gene lookup returns CDR1 SGHRS and CDR2 YFSETQ. Deletions cut 6 bases from V and 8 bases from J, with 15 bases between. The CDR3 consists of 13 residues. CDR3 protein: CASKPWEWDEQFF. CDR3 coding DNA: TGCGCCAGCAAACCGTGGGAGTGGGATGAGCAGTTCTTC.

This chain joins TRBV7-9 and TRBJ2-3; D is ambiguous. Germline lookup yields CDR1 SEHNR and CDR2 FQNEAQ (reference sequence). V dropped 2 bases and J dropped 3 bases, with 12 bases sitting between them. There are 15 residues in the CDR3. The CDR3 region is CASSLPDQGTDTQYF. CDR3 sequence (DNA): TGTGCCAGCAGCTTACCGGATCAAGGGACAGATACGCAGTATTTT.

This chain uses TRBV3-1 with TRBJ2-5; TRBD2 matches 14 bases. The last part of the DNA fits TRBJ2-7 better; the J call may be wrong. CDR3 length: 20 amino acids. Germline V gene data show CDR1 as LGHDT and CDR2 as YNNKEL (reference sequence). The CDR3 is CASSQGWTSGGTDRFYEQYF. In nucleotides, the CDR3 is TGTGCCAGCAGCCAAGGGTGGACTAGCGGGGGGACCGACCGTTTCTACGAGCAGTACTTC.

The chain recombines TRBV24-1 with TRBJ1-4; D remains ambiguous. The CDR3 contains 15 residues. The V gene's germline CDR1 is KGHDR and CDR2 SFDVKD. Trimming removed 7 bases from V and 0 bases from J, with 11 bases in between. The CDR3 DNA is TGTGCCACCAGGGGCAGCTCTGCAACTAATGAAAAACTGTTTTTT. This translates into CATRGSSATNEKLFF.

This clonotype turned up a few times. V and J are TRBV3-1 and TRBJ1-2; possibly TRBD1 for D (6 bases). V lost 2 bases to trimming and J lost 5 bases, with 12 bases between them. CDR3 length: 14 residues. CDR1 is LGHDT, CDR2 YNNKEL, per germline (reference sequence). This chain's CDR3 is CASSQQAGVYGYTF. CDR3 nucleotides: TGTGCCAGCAGCCAACAGGCAGGGGTTTATGGCTACACCTTC.

J is TRBJ1-4 and V is TRBV29-1; D call uncertain. CDR3 length: 12 residues. CDR1 and CDR2 from the germline V gene are SQVTM and ANQGSEA. Trimming took 2 bases from V and 6 from J, leaving 7 bases between them. CDR3 region: CSVERYDEKLFF. Here the CDR3 DNA reads TGCAGCGTTGAACGTTATGATGAAAAACTGTTTTTT.

This clonotype occurred a few times. The genes are TRBV20-1 and TRBJ1-1; D is possibly TRBD1 (6 bases). Per germline, CDR1 DFQATT and CDR2 SNEGSKA (reference sequence). This CDR3 is built from 16 residues. V gave up 6 bases and J gave up 0 bases, with 20 bases separating them. CDR3 sequence reads: CSASYIRGTMNTEAFF. The CDR3, as DNA: TGCAGTGCCTCTTACATCAGGGGAACCATGAACACTGAAGCTTTCTTT.

The chain combines TRBV7-3 with TRBJ2-7; 9 bases are a match to TRBD2. Germline-derived CDR1 and CDR2 are SGHTA and FQGTGA. With V trimmed by 2 bases and J by 2 bases, 10 bases remained unmatched. The CDR3 length is 17 residues. In DNA, the CDR3 is TGTGCCAGCAGCTTATTTCCTAGCGGGGAGACCACCTACGAGCAGTACTTC. Protein: CASSLFPSGETTYEQYF. Together with reference TRBV7-3 and TRBJ2-7, the CDR3 gives the full variable domain: GAGVSQTPSNKVTEKGKYVELRCDPISGHTALYWYRQSLGQGPEFLIYFQGTGAADDSGLPNDRFFAVRPEGSVSTLKIQRTERGDSAVYLCASSLFPSGETTYEQYFGPGTRLTVT.

This clonotype was recorded a few times. The V and J genes are TRBV12-3 or TRBV12-4 and TRBJ2-3; D could derive from TRBD1 or TRBD2 (6 bases each). The germline V and J ends were trimmed by 3 bases and 3 bases, with 16 bases remaining between them. The CDR3 has 16 residues. The CDR3 nucleotides are TGTGCCAGCAGTTTGAGGGGGGCCATAAGAACAGATACGCAGTATTTT. As protein: CASSLRGAIRTDTQYF.

The V call is TRBV4-1, the J call TRBJ2-1; D is unclear. Trimming removed 3 bases at V and 7 bases at J, with 10 bases between. CDR1 MGHRA and CDR2 YSYEKL come from the germline V gene. The CDR3 runs 13 residues. This CDR3 is CASSQMDQNEQFF. In DNA form, the CDR3 reads TGCGCCAGCAGCCAGATGGACCAAAATGAGCAGTTCTTC.

This clonotype has a single count. The CDR3 bases are TGTGCCAGCAGCCAAGACGAAGGCTTCTCCTACGAGCAGTACTTC. Translating gives CASSQDEGFSYEQYF. The chain joins TRBV3-1 to TRBJ2-7; D is unresolved. The CDR3 loop spans 15 amino acids. The V and J ends lost 0 bases and 0 bases respectively, with 9 bases between them. Germline V lookup: CDR1 LGHDT, CDR2 YNNKEL (reference sequence).

The chain joins TRBV11-1 to TRBJ2-5; D may be TRBD2 (6 bases). The CDR3 totals 14 residues. The V end lost 5 bases, the J end lost 3 bases, and 13 bases lay between the germline ends. Germline V lookup: CDR1 SGHAT, CDR2 FQDESV (reference sequence). DNA for the CDR3: TGTGCCAGCAGCCTGTGGGAGGATGAAGAGACCCAGTACTTC. Translated: CASSLWEDEETQYF.

The chain combines TRBV18 with TRBJ2-1; 8 positions match TRBD2. This CDR3 is 15 amino acids long. In germline, CDR1 is KGHSH, CDR2 LQKENI. The V gene end was trimmed by 0 bases and the J gene end by 6 bases; junction bases not matched to a gene: 4. The CDR3 DNA sequence: TGTGCCAGCTCACCACCCATCGGGACTAGCAATGAGCAGTTCTTC. This encodes CASSPPIGTSNEQFF.

The V and J genes are TRBV7-2 and TRBJ2-5; 7 bases fit TRBD1. The CDR3 is 14 amino acids. The germline V gene has CDR1 SGHTA and CDR2 FQGNSA. V trimming: 5 bases; J trimming: 1 base; junction bases outside the gene matches: 4. The CDR3 is CASSKGQSQETQYF. CDR3 bases: TGTGCCAGCAGCAAGGGACAGTCCCAAGAGACCCAGTACTTC.

This clonotype has more than one count but fewer than ten. This chain connects TRBV7-9 to TRBJ2-7, with a weak D call TRBD2 (6 bases). CDR1 is SEHNR, CDR2 FQNEAQ, per germline (reference sequence). The CDR3 extends over 15 amino acids. Trimming took off 4 bases at V and 0 bases at J, with 13 bases between the two ends. The CDR3 DNA sequence: TGTGCCAGCAGCTCCCCGGGACTGGACTCCTACGAGCAGTACTTC. Amino acid sequence: CASSSPGLDSYEQYF.

The chain combines TRBV5-1 with TRBJ2-6; tentative D call: TRBD2 (5 bases). Germline V gives CDR1 SGHRS, CDR2 YFSETQ. V shed 0 bases and J shed 4 bases, with 11 bases lying between them. This CDR3 comprises 16 residues. CDR3 sequence reads: CASSLAASGGANVLTF. The CDR3 nucleotides read TGCGCCAGCAGCTTGGCTGCCTCGGGAGGGGCCAACGTCCTGACTTTC.

This clonotype has a single count. The chain carries TRBV20-1 and TRBJ2-5; perhaps TRBD1 as D (5 bases). V gave up 4 bases and J gave up 2 bases, with 11 bases separating them. From germline, CDR1 is DFQATT and CDR2 SNEGSKA (reference sequence). CDR3 length: 13 residues. CDR3: CSATVTVQETQYF. The CDR3 bases are TGCAGTGCTACAGTGACAGTTCAAGAGACCCAGTACTTC.